This T cell receptor (beta chain) was recorded in a study of blood T cells in healthy people across ages. The authors ran a second PCR of 7 to 11 cycles using a sample-barcoded 5' primer and a J-beta primer mix. TCRdb redid the calling of the 5' RACE reads with MiXCR, one entry per CDR3 protein. The sample lists about 1.5 million distinct CDR3 sequences; approximately 43% were seen once. Germline CDR1 reads MNHEY; CDR2 reads SMNVEV (reference sequence). Deletions cut 4 bases from V and 0 bases from J, with 9 bases between. The CDR3 sequence is 14 residues long. What was sequenced was blood. The genes are TRBV27 and TRBJ1-1; tentative D call: TRBD1 (5 bases). This TCR derives from a woman aged 18-29 years in good health. DNA for the CDR3: TGTGCCAGCAGTTGGGGCGCAATGAACACTGAAGCTTTCTTT. Translated, it gives CASSWGAMNTEAFF.